Listed below are T cell receptor beta chains from one sample, sequenced in a study of tumor and adjacent non-tumor tissue in lung cancer. MiXCR, run by TCRdb on the multiplex PCR reads, gives a single entry per CDR3 protein. The sample records roughly 70,000 distinct CDR3 sequences, around 73% being singletons. The sequenced sample was lung tumor tissue. These receptors were collected from a man aged 55 to 69 with non-small cell lung cancer. Both conserved end residues are part of each CDR3. A D gene is named only where the DNA matches it firmly. Size values are once, few and many counts, or a class for expanded clones, and some rows have none.

cdr3_nt: TGTGCCAGCAGCTTAGGCCGGTGGAACTATGGCTACACCTTC; cdr3_aa: CASSLGRWNYGYTF; j_call: TRBJ1-2; cdr3_length: 14; v_call: TRBV13; d_call: NA; clone_size: many
cdr3_nt: TGTACCAGCACCACAGGGCAGAACACTGAAGCTTTCTTT; cdr3_aa: CTSTTGQNTEAFF; j_call: TRBJ1-1; cdr3_length: 13; v_call: TRBV6-1; d_call: NA; clone_size: NA
cdr3_nt: TGTGCCAGCAGTCTTGGACTAGGGGATAGCACAGAAACGCAATATTTT; cdr3_aa: CASSLGLGDSTETQYF; j_call: TRBJ2-3; cdr3_length: 16; v_call: TRBV11-3; d_call: TRBD2; clone_size: NA
cdr3_nt: TGCAGCGAACAAAGGTCCCACAATGAGCAATTCTTC; cdr3_aa: CSEQRSHNEQFF; j_call: TRBJ2-1; cdr3_length: 12; v_call: TRBV29-1; d_call: NA; clone_size: NA
cdr3_nt: TGCGCCAGCAGCTCCAATCAGGGGGCAACACTACTCTACACCTTC; cdr3_aa: CASSSNQGATLLYTF; j_call: TRBJ1-2; cdr3_length: 15; v_call: TRBV5-1; d_call: TRBD1; clone_size: NA
cdr3_nt: TGCAGTGCTACTTTGGCGGGAGGGCCGGAGACCTGGGAGATGTTTTTT; cdr3_aa: CSATLAGGPETWEMFF; j_call: TRBJ2-2; cdr3_length: 16; v_call: TRBV20-1; d_call: TRBD2; clone_size: NA
cdr3_nt: TGCAGTGCTAGAGATATAGGAGTTGAGCAGTTCTTC; cdr3_aa: CSARDIGVEQFF; j_call: TRBJ2-1; cdr3_length: 12; v_call: TRBV20-1; d_call: NA; clone_size: many
cdr3_nt: TGCAGTGCTAGCGTTCCTGCGGGACTAGCCCCCTACGATCAGTACTTC; cdr3_aa: CSASVPAGLAPYDQYF; j_call: TRBJ2-7; cdr3_length: 16; v_call: TRBV20-1; d_call: TRBD2; clone_size: NA
cdr3_nt: TGCAGAGTTGCACCGTCGAACTATGGCTACAACTTC; cdr3_aa: CRVAPSNYGYNF; j_call: TRBJ1-2; cdr3_length: 12; v_call: TRBV29-1; d_call: NA; clone_size: NA
cdr3_nt: TGTACCACCGTACTAGCGGCCTCCAACGGGGATACGCAGTATTTT; cdr3_aa: CTTVLAASNGDTQYF; j_call: TRBJ2-3; cdr3_length: 15; v_call: TRBV28; d_call: TRBD2; clone_size: NA